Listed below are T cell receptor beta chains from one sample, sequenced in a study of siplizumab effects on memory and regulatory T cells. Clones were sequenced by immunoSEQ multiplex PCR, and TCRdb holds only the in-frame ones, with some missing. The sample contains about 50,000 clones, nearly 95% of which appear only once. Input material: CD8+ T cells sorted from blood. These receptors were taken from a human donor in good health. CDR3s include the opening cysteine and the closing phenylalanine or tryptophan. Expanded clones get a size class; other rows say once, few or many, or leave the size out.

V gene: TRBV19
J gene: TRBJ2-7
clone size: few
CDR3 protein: CASSPAGTETYEQYF

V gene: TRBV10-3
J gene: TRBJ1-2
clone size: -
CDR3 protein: CAISESGVRKPNYGYTF

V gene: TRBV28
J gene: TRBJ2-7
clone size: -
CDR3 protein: CASSARRRSTTEQYF

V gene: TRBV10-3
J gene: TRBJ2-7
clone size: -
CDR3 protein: CATYSGQGLRYEQYF

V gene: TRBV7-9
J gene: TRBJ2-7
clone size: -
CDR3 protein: CASSNQNTGIYEQYF

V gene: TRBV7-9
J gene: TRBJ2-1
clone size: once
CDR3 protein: CASIGGGQEGNEQFF

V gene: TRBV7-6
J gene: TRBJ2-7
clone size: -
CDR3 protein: CASSLADSYEQYF

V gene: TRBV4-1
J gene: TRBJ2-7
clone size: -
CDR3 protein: CASSQLGQVYTYEQYF

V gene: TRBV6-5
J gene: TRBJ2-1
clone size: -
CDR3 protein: CASRPGSGLYNEQFF

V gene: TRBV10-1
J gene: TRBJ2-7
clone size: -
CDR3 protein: CASFQPHGEQYF

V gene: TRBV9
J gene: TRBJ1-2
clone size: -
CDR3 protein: CASSVDGQGANGYTF

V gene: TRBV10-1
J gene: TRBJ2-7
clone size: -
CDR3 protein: CASSDTPGEQYF

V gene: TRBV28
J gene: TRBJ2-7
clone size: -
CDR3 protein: CASSFGAGGYEQYF

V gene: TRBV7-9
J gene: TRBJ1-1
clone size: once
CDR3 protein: CASSFPGGLDTEAFF

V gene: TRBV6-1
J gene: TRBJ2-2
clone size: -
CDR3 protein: CASSDSSGYTGELFF

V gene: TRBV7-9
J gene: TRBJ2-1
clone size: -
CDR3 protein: CASSLGGSWNEQFF

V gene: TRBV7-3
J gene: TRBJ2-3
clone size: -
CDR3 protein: CASTPAGSSTDTQYF

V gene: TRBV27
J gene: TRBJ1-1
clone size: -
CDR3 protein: CASSLSGGLNTEAFF

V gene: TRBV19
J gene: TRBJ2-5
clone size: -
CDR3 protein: CASSIDQEETQYF

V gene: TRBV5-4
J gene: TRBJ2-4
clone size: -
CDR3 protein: CASSPETGRNIQYF

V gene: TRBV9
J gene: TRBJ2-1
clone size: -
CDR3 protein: CASSVTTSGIVNEQFF